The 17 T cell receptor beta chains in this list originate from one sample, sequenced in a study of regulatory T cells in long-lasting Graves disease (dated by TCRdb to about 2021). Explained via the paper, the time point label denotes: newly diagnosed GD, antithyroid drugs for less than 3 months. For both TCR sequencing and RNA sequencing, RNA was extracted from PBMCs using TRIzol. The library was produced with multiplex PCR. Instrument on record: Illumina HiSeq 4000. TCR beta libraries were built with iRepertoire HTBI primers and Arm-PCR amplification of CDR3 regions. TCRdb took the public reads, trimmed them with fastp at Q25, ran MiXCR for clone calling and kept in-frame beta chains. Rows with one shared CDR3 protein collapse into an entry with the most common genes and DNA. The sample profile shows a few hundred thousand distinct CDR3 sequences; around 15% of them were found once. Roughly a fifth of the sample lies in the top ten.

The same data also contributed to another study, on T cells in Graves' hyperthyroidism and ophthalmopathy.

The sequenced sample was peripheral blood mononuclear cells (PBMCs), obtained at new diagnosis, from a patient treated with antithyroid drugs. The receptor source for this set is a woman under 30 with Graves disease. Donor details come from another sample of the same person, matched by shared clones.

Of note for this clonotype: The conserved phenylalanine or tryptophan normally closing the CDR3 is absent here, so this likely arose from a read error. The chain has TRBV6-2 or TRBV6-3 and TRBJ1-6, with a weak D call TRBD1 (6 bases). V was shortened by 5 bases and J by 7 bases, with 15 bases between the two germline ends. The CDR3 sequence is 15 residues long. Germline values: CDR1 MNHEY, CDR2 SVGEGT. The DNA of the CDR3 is TGTGCCAGCAGTGAAGGGGGGACACCAAATTCACCCCTCCACCTT. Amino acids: CASSEGGTPNSPLHL.

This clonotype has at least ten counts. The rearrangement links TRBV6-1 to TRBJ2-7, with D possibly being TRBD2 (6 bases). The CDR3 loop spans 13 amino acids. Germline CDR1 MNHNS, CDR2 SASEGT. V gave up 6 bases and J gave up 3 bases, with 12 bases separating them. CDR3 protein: CASRRENLYEQYF. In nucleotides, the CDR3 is TGTGCCAGCAGACGGGAGAATCTCTACGAGCAGTACTTC.

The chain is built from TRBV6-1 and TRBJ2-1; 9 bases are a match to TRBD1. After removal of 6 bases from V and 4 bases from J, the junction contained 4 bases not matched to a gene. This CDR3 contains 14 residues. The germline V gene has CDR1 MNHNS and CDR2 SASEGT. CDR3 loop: CASRTGGSYNEQFF. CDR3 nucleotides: TGTGCCAGCAGGACAGGGGGTAGTTACAATGAGCAGTTCTTC.

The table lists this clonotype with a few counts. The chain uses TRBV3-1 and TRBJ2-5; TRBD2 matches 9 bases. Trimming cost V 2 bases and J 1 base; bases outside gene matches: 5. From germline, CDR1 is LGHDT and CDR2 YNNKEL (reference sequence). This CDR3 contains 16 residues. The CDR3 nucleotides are TGTGCCAGCAGCCAAAATAGCGGGGGATTCCAAGAGACCCAGTACTTC. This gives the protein CASSQNSGGFQETQYF.

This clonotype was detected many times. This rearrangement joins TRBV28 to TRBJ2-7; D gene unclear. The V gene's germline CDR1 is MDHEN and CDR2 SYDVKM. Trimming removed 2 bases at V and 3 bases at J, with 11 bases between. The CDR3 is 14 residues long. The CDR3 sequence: CASSLVRTLYEQYF. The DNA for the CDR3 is TGTGCCAGCAGTTTAGTACGCACCCTCTACGAGCAGTACTTC.

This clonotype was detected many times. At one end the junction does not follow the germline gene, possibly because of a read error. The DNA of the CDR3 is TGTGCTAGCAGCCCAGAGAGCGGGGGGACCACAGATACGCAGTATTTT. Protein sequence: CASSPESGGTTDTQYF. The V gene is TRBV7-7, the J gene TRBJ2-3; 9 bases line up with TRBD2. CDR3 length: 16 amino acids. The V gene's germline CDR1 is SSHAT and CDR2 FNYEAQ (reference sequence).

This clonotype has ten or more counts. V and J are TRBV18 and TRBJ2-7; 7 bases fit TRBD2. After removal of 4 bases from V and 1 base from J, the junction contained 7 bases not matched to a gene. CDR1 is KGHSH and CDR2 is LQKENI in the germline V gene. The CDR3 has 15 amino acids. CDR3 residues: CASSQGLDPSYEQYF. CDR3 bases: TGTGCCAGCTCACAAGGACTAGATCCTTCCTACGAGCAGTACTTC.

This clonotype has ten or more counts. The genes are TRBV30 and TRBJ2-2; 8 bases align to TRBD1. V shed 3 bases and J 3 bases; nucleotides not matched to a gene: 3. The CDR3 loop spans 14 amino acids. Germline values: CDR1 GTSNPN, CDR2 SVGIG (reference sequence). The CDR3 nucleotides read TGTGCCTGGAGGACAGGGGTGTACACCGGGGAGCTGTTTTTT. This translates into CAWRTGVYTGELFF.

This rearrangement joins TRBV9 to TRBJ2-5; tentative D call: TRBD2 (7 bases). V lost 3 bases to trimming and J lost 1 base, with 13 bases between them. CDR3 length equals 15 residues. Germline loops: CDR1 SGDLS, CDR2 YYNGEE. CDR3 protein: CASSGRGGLQETQYF. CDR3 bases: TGTGCCAGCAGCGGCCGCGGGGGCCTCCAAGAGACCCAGTACTTC. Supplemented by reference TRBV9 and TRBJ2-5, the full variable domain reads DSGVTQTPKHLITATGQRVTLRCSPRSGDLSVYWYQQSLDQGLQFLIQYYNGEERAKGNILERFSAQQFPDLHSELNLSSLELGDSALYFCASSGRGGLQETQYFGPGTRLLVL.

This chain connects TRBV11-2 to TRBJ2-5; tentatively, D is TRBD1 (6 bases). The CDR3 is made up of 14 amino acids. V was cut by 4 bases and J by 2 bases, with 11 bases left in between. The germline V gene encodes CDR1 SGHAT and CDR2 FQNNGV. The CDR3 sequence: CASSSGQQQETQYF. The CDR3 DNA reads TGTGCCAGCAGCTCGGGACAACAACAAGAGACCCAGTACTTC.

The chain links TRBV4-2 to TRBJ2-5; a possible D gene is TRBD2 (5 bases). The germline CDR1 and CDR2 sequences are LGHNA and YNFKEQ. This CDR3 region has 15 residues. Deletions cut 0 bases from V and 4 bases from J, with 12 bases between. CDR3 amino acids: CASSQERRGGETQYF. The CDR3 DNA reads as TGTGCCAGCAGCCAAGAGAGACGGGGTGGAGAGACCCAGTACTTC.

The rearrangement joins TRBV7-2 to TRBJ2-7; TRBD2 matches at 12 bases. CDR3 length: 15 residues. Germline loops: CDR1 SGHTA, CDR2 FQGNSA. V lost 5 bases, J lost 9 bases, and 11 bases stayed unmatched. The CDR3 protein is CASSLRTSGVSGQYF. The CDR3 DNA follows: TGTGCCAGCAGCCTCCGGACTAGCGGGGTTTCGGGGCAGTACTTC.

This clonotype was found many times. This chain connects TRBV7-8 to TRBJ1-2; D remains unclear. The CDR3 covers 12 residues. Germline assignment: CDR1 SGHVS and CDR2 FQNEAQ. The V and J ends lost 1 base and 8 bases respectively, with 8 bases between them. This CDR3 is CASSLGGAGYTF. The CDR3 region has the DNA TGTGCCAGCAGCTTAGGGGGAGCCGGCTACACCTTC.

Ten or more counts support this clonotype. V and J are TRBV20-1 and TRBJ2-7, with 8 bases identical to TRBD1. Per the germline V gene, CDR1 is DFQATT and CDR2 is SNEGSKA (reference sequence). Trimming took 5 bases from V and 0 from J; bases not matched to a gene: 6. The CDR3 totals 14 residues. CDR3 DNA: TGCAGTGCTCGATGGACAGGGTTCTCCTACGAGCAGTACTTC. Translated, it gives CSARWTGFSYEQYF.

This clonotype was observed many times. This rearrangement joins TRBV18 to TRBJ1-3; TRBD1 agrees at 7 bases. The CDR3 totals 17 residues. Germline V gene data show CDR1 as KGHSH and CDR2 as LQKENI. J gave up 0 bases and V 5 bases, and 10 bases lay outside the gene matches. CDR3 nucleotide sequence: TGTGCCAGCTCAGCGACAGGGATCCCCAACTCTGGAAACACCATATATTTT. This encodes CASSATGIPNSGNTIYF.

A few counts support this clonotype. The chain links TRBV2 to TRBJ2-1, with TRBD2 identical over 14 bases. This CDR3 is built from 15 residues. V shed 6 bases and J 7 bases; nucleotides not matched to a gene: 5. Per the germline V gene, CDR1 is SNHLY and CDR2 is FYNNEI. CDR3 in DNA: TGTGCCAGCAGAAGCGGACTAGCGGGAGGAAATGAGCAGTTCTTC. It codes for CASRSGLAGGNEQFF. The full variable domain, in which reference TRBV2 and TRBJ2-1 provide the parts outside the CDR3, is EPEVTQTPSHQVTQMGQEVILRCVPISNHLYFYWYRQILGQKVEFLVSFYNNEISEKSEIFDDQFSVERPDGSNFTLKIRSTKLEDSAMYFCASRSGLAGGNEQFFGPGTRLTVL.

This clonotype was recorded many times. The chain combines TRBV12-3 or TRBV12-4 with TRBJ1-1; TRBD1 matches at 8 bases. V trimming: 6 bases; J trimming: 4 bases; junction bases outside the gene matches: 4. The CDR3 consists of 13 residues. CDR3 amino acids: CASRYTGGTEAFF. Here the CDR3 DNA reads TGTGCCAGCAGATATACAGGGGGCACTGAAGCTTTCTTT.